The T cell receptor beta chain described here comes from a study of cytomegalovirus exposure and HLA in healthy donors. Study results and limitations: The analysis excluded some indistinguishable V segments, including TRBV6-2 and TRBV6-3. In a later analysis, at a false discovery rate of 0.05, 15,000 to 20,000 TCR beta sequences were associated with HLA alleles. Being productive about 87% or about 30% of the time was typical of most TCR beta V segments in an earlier analysis.

For this clone: Antigen: not known.

V lost 8 bases, J lost 9 bases, and 9 bases stayed unmatched. CDR1 is ENHRY, CDR2 SYGVKD, per germline. This CDR3 is 14 amino acids long. With 60 Vbeta and 13 Jbeta primers, the PCR was carried out. Original analysis: About 11 million shared chains were among the approximately 80 million unique TCR beta chains that a later analysis counted. Assay used: immunoSEQ multiplex PCR; TCRdb lists only in-frame clones, some missing. That table furnishes V, J and clone size, whereas the DNA furnished D and trimming. The table shows about 130,000 clones, with around 80% occurring only once. The origin of this receptor is a woman aged 40-49 years in good health and CMV-seronegative. Sample: PBMCs. The chain is built from TRBV10-3 and TRBJ2-1, with 11 bases lining up with TRBD2. The CDR3 sequence is CAIEGLAALGEQFF. DNA of the CDR3: TGTGCCATCGAGGGACTAGCGGCTTTGGGTGAGCAGTTCTTC.